A single TCR beta chain is shown here with its context. Its antigen is still unknown. This entry comes from a study of blood T cells in healthy people across ages. Study-wide results and caveats: A roughly linear fall in TCR beta diversity per million T cells was seen with increasing age.

V was trimmed by 5 bases and J by 0 bases, leaving 14 bases between them. The germline V gene encodes CDR1 SEHNR and CDR2 FQNEAQ (reference sequence). The CDR3 extends over 15 amino acids. It was with a sample-barcoded 5' primer and a J-beta primer mix that a second PCR of roughly 6 to 12 cycles was run. TCRdb itself ran the 5' RACE reads through MiXCR, one entry per CDR3 protein. The sample yields about 940,000 distinct CDR3 sequences, roughly 52% seen once. The sequenced material came from blood. The chain uses TRBV7-9 and TRBJ2-7, with unresolved D. The sequence was obtained from a man aged 25-45 years in good health. DNA of the CDR3: TGTGCCAGCAGCCCCCGGAGCTACAGCTCCTACGAGCAGTACTTC. Translation: CASSPRSYSSYEQYF.